The present T cell receptor beta chain was sequenced within a study of Graves' ophthalmopathy and Graves' hyperthyroidism. This clonotype was picked up many times. The V and J ends lost 4 bases and 4 bases respectively, with 4 bases between them. This CDR3 region has 11 residues. Germline V lookup: CDR1 MDHEN, CDR2 SYDVKM. RNA transcripts served as template for amplifying TCR beta CDR3 sequences. An initial RT-PCR round employing HTBI primers preceded a second-round multiplex PCR. TCRdb re-called the multiplex PCR reads with MiXCR, one entry per CDR3 protein. Among 170,000 or so distinct CDR3 sequences listed, less than 45% were seen once. CAS ≥3, NOSPECS ≥4, moderate-to-severe activity and duration under 3 months marked donors with ophthalmopathy.

The sequence was obtained from a woman aged 40 to 50 with Graves' ophthalmopathy. Input material: peripheral blood. The J gene is TRBJ1-1, the V gene TRBV28, with D hard to call. In DNA form, the CDR3 reads TGTGCCAGCAGTTCACGCACTGAAGCTTTCTTT. Residues: CASSSRTEAFF.